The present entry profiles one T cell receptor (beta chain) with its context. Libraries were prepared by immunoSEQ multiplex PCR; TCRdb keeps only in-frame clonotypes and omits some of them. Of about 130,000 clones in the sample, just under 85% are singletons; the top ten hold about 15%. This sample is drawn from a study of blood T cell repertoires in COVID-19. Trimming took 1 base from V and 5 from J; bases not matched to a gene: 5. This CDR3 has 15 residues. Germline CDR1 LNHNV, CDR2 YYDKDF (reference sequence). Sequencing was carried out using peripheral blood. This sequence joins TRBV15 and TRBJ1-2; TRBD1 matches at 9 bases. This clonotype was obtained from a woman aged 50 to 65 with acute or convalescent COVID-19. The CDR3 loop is CATSRVRQGGYGYTF. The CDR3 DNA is TGTGCCACCAGCAGAGTAAGACAGGGGGGATATGGCTACACCTTC.